A selection of T cell receptor beta chains follows, all from one sample in a study of cytomegalovirus exposure and HLA in healthy donors. The method was immunoSEQ multiplex PCR; TCRdb's version includes in-frame clones alone and lacks a portion of them. The sample shows under 200,000 clones, approximately 79% of them seen only once. Sequences were obtained from PBMCs. These receptors were taken from a man in his forties in good health and CMV-seronegative. The CDR3 runs from the conserved cysteine through the conserved F or W. Each record gives: CDR3 protein, V gene, clone size. A row's size may be missing; if present it is once, few, many or a size class.

CDR3: CASSRHPTGLTNEKLFF
V: TRBV14
size: NA

CDR3: CASSYQGNTEAFF
V: TRBV28
size: NA

CDR3: CSAAGTENTEAFF
V: TRBV29-1
size: NA

CDR3: CSVEDQGASGYTF
V: TRBV29-1
size: NA

CDR3: CASSFGTAYEQYF
V: TRBV27
size: NA

CDR3: CASSLVSGGRETQYF
V: TRBV28
size: NA

CDR3: CASALAGAYNEQFF
V: TRBV2
size: few

CDR3: CASSLGDRGGNEQFF
V: TRBV5-1
size: NA

CDR3: CASSFRTSGFAQYF
V: TRBV27
size: NA

CDR3: CASRAGAGYEQYF
V: TRBV2
size: NA

CDR3: CASSQGVVNEQFF
V: TRBV4-2
size: NA

CDR3: CASSSTGANVLTF
V: TRBV5-6
size: NA

CDR3: CASSVQSGGSGANVLTF
V: TRBV28
size: NA

CDR3: CASSPGPGAGETQYF
V: TRBV11-3
size: NA

CDR3: CASSIAGTGPQTQYF
V: TRBV19
size: NA

CDR3: CASRDTGTSGRLSSYNEQFF
V: TRBV5-1
size: NA

CDR3: CASSRSGNEKLFF
V: TRBV6-6
size: NA

CDR3: CASSVQGAETQYF
V: TRBV19
size: NA

CDR3: CASALRTGGNQPQHF
V: TRBV27
size: NA

CDR3: CASSPLAVKDTQYF
V: TRBV27
size: NA

CDR3: CASRNAHRATGELFF
V: TRBV4-2
size: NA

CDR3: CASSYDSAGVGNEQFF
V: TRBV6-5
size: NA

CDR3: CASSLGVDNQPQHF
V: TRBV5-1
size: NA

CDR3: CASREGTGAYEQYF
V: TRBV28
size: NA

CDR3: CASSQDGGTDTQYF
V: TRBV4-3
size: NA

CDR3: CASSLLGRGRPQHF
V: TRBV7-2
size: NA

CDR3: CASLTWGREAEAFF
V: TRBV27
size: NA

CDR3: CATKRSGGHGANGLTF
V: TRBV18
size: NA

CDR3: CAISSAGSTDTQYF
V: TRBV10-3
size: NA

CDR3: CAIAEGGVNEQYF
V: TRBV10-3
size: NA

CDR3: CASSSRTGSGTDTQYF
V: TRBV11-3
size: NA

CDR3: CAWLGGNEQFF
V: TRBV30
size: NA

CDR3: CASSPGTERSGNTIYF
V: TRBV5-1
size: NA

CDR3: CASSLLGGTETQYF
V: TRBV7-8
size: NA

CDR3: CASSWDSQETQYF
V: TRBV5-1
size: few

CDR3: CASSWTVKETQYF
V: TRBV6-5
size: NA

CDR3: CASKQGQGNNEQFF
V: TRBV27
size: few

CDR3: CASSPGQLYEQYF
V: TRBV6-1
size: NA

CDR3: CASRERVDSLSEQYF
V: TRBV2
size: few

CDR3: CAWSVRGDTGELFF
V: TRBV30
size: NA

CDR3: CASSMGVNTGELFF
V: TRBV19
size: NA

CDR3: CASSARLGFNEQYF
V: TRBV14
size: NA